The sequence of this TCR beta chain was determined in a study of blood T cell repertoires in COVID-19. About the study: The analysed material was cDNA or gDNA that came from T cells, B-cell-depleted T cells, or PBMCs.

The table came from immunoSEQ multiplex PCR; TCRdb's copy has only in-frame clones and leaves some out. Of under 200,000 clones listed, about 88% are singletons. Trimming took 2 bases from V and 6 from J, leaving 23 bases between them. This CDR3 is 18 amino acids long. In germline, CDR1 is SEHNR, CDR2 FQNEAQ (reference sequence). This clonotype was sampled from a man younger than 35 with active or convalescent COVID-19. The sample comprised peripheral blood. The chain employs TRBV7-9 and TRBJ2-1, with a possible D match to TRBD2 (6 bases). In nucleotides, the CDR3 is TGTGCCAGCAGCTTATGGCGGGGCCAAGGCCTCACCCCCAATGAGCAGTTCTTC. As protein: CASSLWRGQGLTPNEQFF.